Listed here are 27 T cell receptor beta chains from one sample, sequenced in a study of blood T cells in healthy people across ages. Primers used in a second PCR of roughly 7 to 11 cycles were a sample-barcoded 5' primer and a J-beta primer mix. MiXCR, applied by TCRdb to the 5' RACE reads, yields one record per CDR3 protein. The table shows about 720,000 distinct CDR3 sequences, with 22% occurring only once. The sequencing sample was made of blood. Every receptor here comes from an older man in good health.

This clonotype turned up a few times. V gene TRBV24-1 combines with J gene TRBJ1-5; D remains unclear. The germline V gene encodes CDR1 KGHDR and CDR2 SFDVKD. This CDR3 region has 12 residues. The V end lost 4 bases, the J end lost 10 bases, and 10 bases lay between the germline ends. The CDR3 DNA follows: TGTGCCACCAGTGAACCCGGTAAACCCCAGCATTTT. Protein sequence: CATSEPGKPQHF.

The chain uses TRBV20-1 and TRBJ2-7; 8 nucleotides align to TRBD2. CDR1 and CDR2 (germline): DFQATT, SNEGSKA (reference sequence). The ends lost 3 bases at V and 1 base at J; junction bases unmatched: 8. The CDR3 totals 15 residues. This CDR3 is CSARPSAGASYEQYF. The CDR3 nucleotides are TGCAGTGCTAGGCCCTCAGCGGGGGCATCCTACGAGCAGTACTTC.

The rearrangement uses TRBV7-2 and TRBJ2-3; D perhaps matches TRBD1 (6 bases). The germline gives CDR1 SGHTA, CDR2 FQGNSA. CDR3 length equals 15 residues. The V end was cut by 5 bases, the J end by 0 bases, with 12 bases between. CDR3 region: CASSENRASTDTQYF. DNA for the CDR3: TGTGCCAGCAGCGAGAACAGGGCTAGCACAGATACGCAGTATTTT.

V and J are TRBV9 and TRBJ2-3, with D uncertain. This CDR3 is 13 amino acids long. CDR1 is SGDLS, CDR2 YYNGEE, per germline. V dropped 0 bases and J dropped 4 bases, with 6 bases sitting between them. The CDR3 loop reads CASSVAVPDTQYF. CDR3 nucleotides: TGTGCCAGCAGCGTAGCGGTCCCAGATACGCAGTATTTT.

The sample holds a few counts of this clonotype. CDR3: CSAWTSGTNEQFF. Here the CDR3 DNA reads TGCAGTGCTTGGACTAGCGGGACTAATGAGCAGTTCTTC. The rearrangement links TRBV20-1 to TRBJ2-1, with TRBD2 identical over 12 bases. CDR3 length equals 13 residues. The germline V gene has CDR1 DFQATT and CDR2 SNEGSKA (reference sequence). V lost 5 bases and J lost 7; bases outside the gene matches: 3.

The V call is TRBV27, the J call TRBJ2-1; possibly TRBD2 for D (6 bases). Germline V gene sequence: CDR1 MNHEY, CDR2 SMNVEV (reference sequence). This CDR3 has 15 residues. Trimming cost V 3 bases and J 2 bases, with 11 bases left between them. The CDR3 DNA sequence: TGTGCCAGCAGTTTGGACGGGAGACCCTACAATGAGCAGTTCTTC. This gives the protein CASSLDGRPYNEQFF.

The V call is TRBV20-1, the J call TRBJ2-4; D uncertain. Germline loops: CDR1 DFQATT, CDR2 SNEGSKA (reference sequence). V gave up 4 bases and J gave up 0 bases, with 10 bases separating them. This CDR3 is built from 14 residues. The CDR3 here is CSATGVKAKNIQYF. The CDR3 DNA is TGCAGTGCTACCGGAGTTAAAGCCAAAAACATTCAGTACTTC.

This clonotype occurred a few times. V gene TRBV3-1 combines with J gene TRBJ2-3; D possibly corresponds to TRBD2 (6 bases). The CDR3 sequence is 17 residues long. Per germline, CDR1 LGHDT and CDR2 YNNKEL (reference sequence). V was trimmed by 0 bases and J by 4 bases, leaving 17 bases between them. This CDR3 is CASSQEFGRHLADTQYF. CDR3 bases: TGTGCCAGCAGCCAAGAGTTCGGGAGACACCTGGCAGATACGCAGTATTTT.

The chain joins TRBV27 to TRBJ1-5; 8 bases map to TRBD1. The CDR3 covers 16 residues. V shed 4 bases, J shed 4 bases, and the junction held 9 bases outside the gene matches. The V gene's germline CDR1 is MNHEY and CDR2 SMNVEV (reference sequence). In DNA, the CDR3 is TGTGCCAGCAGTTCGTGGACAGGGCTTGGGAATCAGCCCCAGCATTTT. Translated, it gives CASSSWTGLGNQPQHF.

This clonotype was observed a handful of times. The chain links TRBV28 to TRBJ1-5, with unresolved D. Trimming left V 2 bases short and J 5 bases short, with 10 bases between. Looked up from germline, CDR1 is MDHEN and CDR2 is SYDVKM. The CDR3 extends over 14 amino acids. The CDR3 sequence is CASSLAAIYQPQHF. The DNA of the CDR3 is TGTGCCAGCAGTTTAGCGGCCATCTATCAGCCCCAGCATTTT.

This clonotype showed up just a few times. V is TRBV2 and J is TRBJ2-1; 10 bases are a match to TRBD1. This CDR3 contains 14 residues. Germline-derived CDR1 and CDR2 are SNHLY and FYNNEI. After removal of 5 bases from V and 7 bases from J, the junction contained 5 bases not matched to a gene. This CDR3 is CASSRQGAGNEQFF. The CDR3 region has the DNA TGTGCCAGCAGTCGACAGGGGGCGGGTAATGAGCAGTTCTTC.

This clonotype was observed a handful of times. The chain joins TRBV20-1 to TRBJ1-5, with 7 bases fitting TRBD1. J gave up 6 bases and V 4 bases, and 9 bases lay outside the gene matches. Germline V gene lookup returns CDR1 DFQATT and CDR2 SNEGSKA (reference sequence). The CDR3 contains 14 residues. The CDR3 is CSATDRVGVQPQHF. DNA of the CDR3: TGCAGTGCTACCGACAGGGTGGGGGTTCAGCCCCAGCATTTT.

This clonotype showed up just a few times. This chain connects TRBV7-2 to TRBJ1-2; D gene uncertain. Trimming removed 6 bases from V and 7 bases from J, with 9 bases in between. The CDR3 runs to 11 residues. Germline V lookup: CDR1 SGHTA, CDR2 FQGNSA. The CDR3 nucleotides are TGTGCCAGCAGGCAATCGGCTGGCTACACCTTC. Protein sequence: CASRQSAGYTF.

The chain carries TRBV13 and TRBJ2-3; D gene unclear. This CDR3 is 12 amino acids long. The V end lost 5 bases, the J end lost 9 bases, and 12 bases lay between the germline ends. Per the germline V gene, CDR1 is PRHDT and CDR2 is FYEKMQ (reference sequence). Here the CDR3 reads CASSVILDTQYF. CDR3 nucleotide sequence: TGTGCCAGCAGCGTAATACTCGACACGCAGTATTTT.

The rearrangement joins TRBV5-1 to TRBJ2-7, with D unresolved. V lost 2 bases to trimming and J lost 3 bases, with 9 bases between them. This CDR3 contains 13 residues. Germline V gene sequence: CDR1 SGHRS, CDR2 YFSETQ. The CDR3 region is CASSFDGDYEQYF. CDR3 coding DNA: TGCGCCAGCAGCTTCGACGGTGACTACGAGCAGTACTTC.

This clonotype was seen more than once but under ten times. The chain recombines TRBV4-1 with TRBJ1-2, with unresolved D. The CDR3 spans 14 residues. With 0 bases removed from V and 4 bases from J, the gap between germline ends came to 9 bases. Looked up from germline, CDR1 is MGHRA and CDR2 is YSYEKL. CDR3 residues: CASSQEQELYGYTF. In nucleotides, the CDR3 is TGCGCCAGCAGCCAAGAGCAGGAGCTCTATGGCTACACCTTC.

This chain uses TRBV6-4 with TRBJ1-1, with D uncertain. The ends were cut back, 0 bases at V and 0 bases at J, with 11 bases in the middle. The length of the CDR3 is 16 residues. Germline V lookup: CDR1 MRHNA, CDR2 SNTAGT. CDR3 in amino acids: CASSDSGTWMNTEAFF. The CDR3 nucleotides read TGTGCCAGCAGTGACTCGGGCACCTGGATGAACACTGAAGCTTTCTTT.

The chain combines TRBV28 with TRBJ1-2; possible D gene TRBD1, 5 bases. The V end lost 2 bases, the J end lost 7 bases, and 17 bases lay between the germline ends. CDR1 is MDHEN and CDR2 is SYDVKM in the germline V gene. This CDR3 contains 15 residues. The CDR3 sequence: CASSLGALDLGGYTF. The CDR3 coding sequence is TGTGCCAGCAGTTTAGGGGCTTTGGACCTAGGTGGCTACACCTTC.

The chain joins TRBV7-9 to TRBJ2-1; 9 bases are shared with TRBD1. With the DNA end fitting TRBJ2-7 better, the J assignment may be wrong. CDR3 length equals 14 residues. The germline V gene encodes CDR1 SEHNR and CDR2 FQNEAQ (reference sequence). For the CDR3, the DNA is TGTGCCAGCAGCTTAGGGACAGGGGCCCACGAGCAGTACGTC. Translated: CASSLGTGAHEQYV.

V is TRBV29-1 and J is TRBJ1-2; weak D call: TRBD1 (6 bases). Germline-derived CDR1 and CDR2 are SQVTM and ANQGSEA. The CDR3 totals 15 residues. With 2 bases removed from V and 6 bases from J, the gap between germline ends came to 19 bases. The CDR3 protein is CSVESRDIQNHGYTF. Written as DNA, the CDR3 is TGCAGCGTTGAAAGCCGGGACATACAAAACCATGGCTACACCTTC.

This clonotype was observed a handful of times. The chain carries TRBV15 and TRBJ1-2; D remains ambiguous. The V end was cut by 0 bases, the J end by 2 bases, with 16 bases between. Germline-derived CDR1 and CDR2 are LNHNV and YYDKDF (reference sequence). The CDR3 consists of 17 residues. CDR3 in DNA: TGTGCCACCAGCAGAGATGAGGGTAGAAGGGTGAACTATGGCTACACCTTC. It is translated as CATSRDEGRRVNYGYTF.

This clonotype was observed a few times. The DNA for the CDR3 is TGTGCCAGCAGCCAACAGGCGTCCTCCTACGAGCAGTACTTC. This translates into CASSQQASSYEQYF. V and J are TRBV16 and TRBJ2-5; unclear D gene. The end of the DNA is better explained by TRBJ2-7, so the J call may be wrong. CDR1 is KGHSY, CDR2 FQNENV, per germline. The CDR3 has 14 amino acids.

This clonotype was detected a few times. CDR3 nucleotides: TGTGCCAGCAAGACCGACAGGTCTAACTATGGCTACACCTTC. Protein sequence: CASKTDRSNYGYTF. This sequence joins TRBV6-2 or TRBV6-3 and TRBJ1-2; the D gene is possibly TRBD1 (6 bases). V was shortened by 7 bases and J by 0 bases, with 12 bases between the two germline ends. Germline CDR1 MNHEY, CDR2 SVGEGT. The CDR3 length is 14 residues.

This clonotype appeared many times. This chain links TRBV4-1 with TRBJ1-4; 9 bases fit TRBD1. Trimming took 0 bases from V and 4 from J; bases not matched to a gene: 3. The CDR3 has 16 residues. Germline V lookup: CDR1 MGHRA, CDR2 YSYEKL. The CDR3 nucleotides read TGCGCCAGCAGCCAAGACCTGACAGGGGGTAATGAAAAACTGTTTTTT. Amino acids: CASSQDLTGGNEKLFF.

This clonotype showed up just a few times. The chain combines TRBV6-6 with TRBJ1-1, with a possible D match to TRBD1 (6 bases). V was cut by 7 bases and J by 10 bases, with 22 bases left in between. The CDR3 totals 14 residues. CDR1 and CDR2 (germline): MNHNY, SVGAGI (reference sequence). The CDR3 loop reads CASNPTGPDPGAFF. CDR3 sequence (DNA): TGTGCCAGCAACCCGACAGGCCCTGATCCCGGAGCTTTCTTT.

This clonotype was counted only a few times. The chain links TRBV7-9 to TRBJ2-1; the D call may be TRBD1 or TRBD2 (5 bases each). The tail of the sequence fits TRBJ2-7 better, so the J call may be wrong. Germline V gene data show CDR1 as SEHNR and CDR2 as FQNEAQ (reference sequence). The CDR3 is made up of 14 amino acids. The CDR3 DNA reads TGTGCCAGCAGCTTCGCAGGGAGCTCCTACGAGCAGTACTTC. It is translated as CASSFAGSSYEQYF.

V usage is TRBV15 and J usage is TRBJ2-1; TRBD1 or TRBD2 may be the D gene (6 bases each). CDR1 is LNHNV, CDR2 YYDKDF, per germline (reference sequence). The CDR3 loop spans 15 amino acids. Trimming left V 0 bases short and J 8 bases short, with 14 bases between. The chain's CDR3 is CATSRDSGARDEQFF. DNA of the CDR3: TGTGCCACCAGCAGAGATTCGGGGGCTAGGGATGAGCAGTTCTTC.